This T cell receptor beta chain was captured by sequencing in a study of T-cell memory formation after mild COVID-19. TCRdb reanalysed the 5' RACE reads using MiXCR and keeps one entry per CDR3 protein. The sample yields roughly 80,000 distinct CDR3 sequences, over 11% seen once. The TCR comes from an adult woman who had mild COVID-19 (a few samples of this study predate the infection). Cell type and time point are not known. The material sequenced was PBMCs or a T cell subset sorted from them (not recorded which).

The CDR3 nucleotides read TGTGCCAGCAGCGTAGGGGTATCGGGGACCGGGGAGCTGTTTTTT. It is translated as CASSVGVSGTGELFF. This sequence joins TRBV9 and TRBJ2-2, with D possibly matching TRBD2 (5 bases). The CDR3 is 15 amino acids. Germline CDR1 and CDR2: SGDLS and YYNGEE. The V and J ends lost 0 bases and 5 bases respectively, with 11 bases between them.